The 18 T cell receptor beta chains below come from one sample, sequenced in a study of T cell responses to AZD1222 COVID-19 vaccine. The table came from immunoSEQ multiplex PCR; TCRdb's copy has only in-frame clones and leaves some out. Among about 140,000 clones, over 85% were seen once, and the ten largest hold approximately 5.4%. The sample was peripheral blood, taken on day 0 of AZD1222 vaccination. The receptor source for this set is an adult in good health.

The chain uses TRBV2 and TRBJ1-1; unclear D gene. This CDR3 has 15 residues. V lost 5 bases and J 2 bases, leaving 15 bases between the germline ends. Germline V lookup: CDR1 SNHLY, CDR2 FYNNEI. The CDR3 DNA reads TGTGCCAGCAGTCCGCGGTCAGGAGCAAACACTGAAGCTTTCTTT. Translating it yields CASSPRSGANTEAFF.

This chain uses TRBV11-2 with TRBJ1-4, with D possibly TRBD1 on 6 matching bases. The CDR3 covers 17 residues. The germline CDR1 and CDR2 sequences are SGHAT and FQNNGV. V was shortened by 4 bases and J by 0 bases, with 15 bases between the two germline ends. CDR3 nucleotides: TGTGCCAGCAGCTCCCCGACAGGACTAGCAACTAATGAAAAACTGTTTTTT. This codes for CASSSPTGLATNEKLFF. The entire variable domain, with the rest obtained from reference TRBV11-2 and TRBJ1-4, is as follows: EAGVAQSPRYKIIEKRQSVAFWCNPISGHATLYWYQQILGQGPKLLIQFQNNGVVDDSQLPKDRFSAERLKGVDSTLKIQPAKLEDSAVYLCASSSPTGLATNEKLFFGSGTQLSVL.

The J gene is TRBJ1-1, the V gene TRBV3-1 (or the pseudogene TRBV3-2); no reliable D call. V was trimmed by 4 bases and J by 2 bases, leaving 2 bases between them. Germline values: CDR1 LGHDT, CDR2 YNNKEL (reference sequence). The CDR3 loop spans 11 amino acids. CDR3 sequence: CASSLNTEAFF. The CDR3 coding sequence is TGTGCCAGCAGCCTTAACACTGAAGCTTTCTTT.

For the CDR3, the DNA is TGCGCCAGCAGCCAAGAAGGGTTATTGAACACCGGGGAGCTGTTTTTT. This translates into CASSQEGLLNTGELFF. V is TRBV4-1 and J is TRBJ2-2; the D is unclear. The CDR3 has 16 residues. Trimming shortened V by 0 bases and J by 1 base, and 9 bases separated the two germline ends. Germline loops: CDR1 MGHRA, CDR2 YSYEKL.

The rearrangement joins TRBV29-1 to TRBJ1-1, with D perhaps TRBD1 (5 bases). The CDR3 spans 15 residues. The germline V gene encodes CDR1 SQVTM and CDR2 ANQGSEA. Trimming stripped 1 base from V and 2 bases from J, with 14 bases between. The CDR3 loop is CSVEGIGGANTEAFF. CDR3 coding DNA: TGCAGCGTTGAAGGAATAGGAGGGGCCAACACTGAAGCTTTCTTT. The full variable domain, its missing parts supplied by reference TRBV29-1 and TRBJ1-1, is SAVISQKPSRDICQRGTSLTIQCQVDSQVTMMFWYRQQPGQSLTLIATANQGSEATYESGFVIDKFPISRPNLTFSTLTVSNMSPEDSSIYLCSVEGIGGANTEAFFGQGTRLTVV.

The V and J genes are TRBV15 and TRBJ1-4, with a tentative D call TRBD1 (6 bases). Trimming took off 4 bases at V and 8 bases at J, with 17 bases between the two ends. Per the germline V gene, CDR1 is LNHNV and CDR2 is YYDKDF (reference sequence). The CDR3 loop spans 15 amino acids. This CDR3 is CATSIPGGAGEKLFF. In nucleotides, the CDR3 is TGTGCCACCAGCATCCCGGGGGGGGCAGGGGAAAAACTGTTTTTT. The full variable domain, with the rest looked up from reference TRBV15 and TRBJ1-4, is DAMVIQNPRYQVTQFGKPVTLSCSQTLNHNVMYWYQQKSSQAPKLLFHYYDKDFNNEADTPDNFQSRRPNTSFCFLDIRSPGLGDTAMYLCATSIPGGAGEKLFFGSGTQLSVL.

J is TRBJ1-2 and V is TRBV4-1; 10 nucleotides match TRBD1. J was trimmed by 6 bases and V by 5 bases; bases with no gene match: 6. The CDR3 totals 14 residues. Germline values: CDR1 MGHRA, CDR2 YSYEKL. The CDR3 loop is CASSMTGGRDGYTF. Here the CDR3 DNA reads TGCGCCAGCAGCATGACAGGGGGCAGGGATGGCTACACCTTC.

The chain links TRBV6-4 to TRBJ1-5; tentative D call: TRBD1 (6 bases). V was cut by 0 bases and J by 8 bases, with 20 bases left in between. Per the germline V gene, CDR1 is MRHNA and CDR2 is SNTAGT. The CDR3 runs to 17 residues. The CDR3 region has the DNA TGTGCCAGCAGTGACTCTAGGTCGAGAGGGGGGAGGGAGCCCCAGCATTTT. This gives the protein CASSDSRSRGGREPQHF.

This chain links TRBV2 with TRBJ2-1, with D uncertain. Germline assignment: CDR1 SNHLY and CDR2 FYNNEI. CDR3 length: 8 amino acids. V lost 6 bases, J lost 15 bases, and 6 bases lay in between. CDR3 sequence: CASSRPFF. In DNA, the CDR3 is TGTGCCAGCAGCCGGCCGTTCTTC.

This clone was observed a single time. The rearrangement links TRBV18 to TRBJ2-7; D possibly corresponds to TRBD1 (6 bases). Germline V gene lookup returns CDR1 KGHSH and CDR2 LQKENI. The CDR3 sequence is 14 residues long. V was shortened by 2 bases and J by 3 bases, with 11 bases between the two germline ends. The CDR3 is CASSPSQGGYEQYF. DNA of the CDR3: TGTGCCAGCTCACCATCACAGGGTGGCTACGAGCAGTACTTC.

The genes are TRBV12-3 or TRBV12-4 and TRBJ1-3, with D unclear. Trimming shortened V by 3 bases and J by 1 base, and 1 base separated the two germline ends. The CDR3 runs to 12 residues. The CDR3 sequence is CASSFSGNTIYF. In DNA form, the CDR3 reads TGTGCCAGCAGTTTTTCTGGAAACACCATATATTTT.

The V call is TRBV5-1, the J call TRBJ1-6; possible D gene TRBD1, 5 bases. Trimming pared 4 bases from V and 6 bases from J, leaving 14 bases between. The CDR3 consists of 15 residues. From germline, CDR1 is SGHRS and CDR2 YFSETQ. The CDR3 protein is CASSMSGTANSPLHF. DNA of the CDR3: TGCGCCAGCAGCATGTCAGGGACCGCTAATTCACCCCTCCACTTT.

Here the CDR3 DNA reads TGCGCCAGCATAGGACTAGCGGGGACCTCTAGCACAGATACGCAGTATTTT. Protein product: CASIGLAGTSSTDTQYF. The V call is TRBV10-2, the J call TRBJ2-3, with 12 bases matching TRBD2. Germline V gene lookup returns CDR1 WSHSY and CDR2 SAAADI. Trimming removed 7 bases from V and 0 bases from J; junction bases left unmatched: 8. CDR3 length: 17 residues.

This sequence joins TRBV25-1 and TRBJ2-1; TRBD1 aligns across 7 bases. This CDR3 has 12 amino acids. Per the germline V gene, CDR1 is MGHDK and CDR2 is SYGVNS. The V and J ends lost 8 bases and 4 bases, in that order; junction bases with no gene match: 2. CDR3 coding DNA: TGTGCCAGCGGGGGACAGTACAATGAGCAGTTCTTC. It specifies CASGGQYNEQFF. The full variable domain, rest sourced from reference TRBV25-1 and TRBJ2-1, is EADIYQTPRYLVIGTGKKITLECSQTMGHDKMYWYQQDPGMELHLIHYSYGVNSTEKGDLSSESTVSRIRTEHFPLTLESARPSHTSQYLCASGGQYNEQFFGPGTRLTVL.

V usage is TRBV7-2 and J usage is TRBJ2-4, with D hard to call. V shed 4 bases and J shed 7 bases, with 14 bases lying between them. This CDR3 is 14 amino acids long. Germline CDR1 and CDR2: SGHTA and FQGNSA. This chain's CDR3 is CASSSRALGNIQYF. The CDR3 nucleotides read TGTGCCAGCAGCTCCCGGGCCTTGGGGAACATTCAGTACTTC.

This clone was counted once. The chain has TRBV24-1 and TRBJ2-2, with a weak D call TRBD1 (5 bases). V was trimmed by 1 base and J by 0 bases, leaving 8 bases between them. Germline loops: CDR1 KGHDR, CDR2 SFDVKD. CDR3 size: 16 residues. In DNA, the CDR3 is TGTGCCACCAGTGATTTCGACAGTGCGAACACCGGGGAGCTGTTTTTT. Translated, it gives CATSDFDSANTGELFF.

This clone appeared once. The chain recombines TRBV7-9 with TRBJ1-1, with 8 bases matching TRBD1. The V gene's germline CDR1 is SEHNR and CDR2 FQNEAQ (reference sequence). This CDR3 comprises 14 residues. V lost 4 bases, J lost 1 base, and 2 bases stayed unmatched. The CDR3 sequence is CASSSGTGNTEAFF. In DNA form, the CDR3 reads TGTGCCAGCAGCTCCGGGACAGGGAACACTGAAGCTTTCTTT.

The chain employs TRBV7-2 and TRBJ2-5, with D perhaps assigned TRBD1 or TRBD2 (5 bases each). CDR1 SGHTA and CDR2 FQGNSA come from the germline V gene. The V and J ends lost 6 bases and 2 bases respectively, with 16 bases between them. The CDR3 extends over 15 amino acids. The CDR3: CASSFTGTQQETQYF. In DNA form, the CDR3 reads TGTGCCAGCAGTTTCACCGGGACGCAACAAGAGACCCAGTACTTC.